This T cell receptor beta chain was retrieved from a study of blood T cell repertoires in COVID-19. Study in general: The origin of the acute and convalescent COVID-19 samples was the United States, Italy and Spain. From T cells, B-cell-depleted T cells, or PBMCs came the material, which was cDNA or gDNA.

V lost 1 base to trimming and J lost 2 bases, with 12 bases between them. The CDR3 contains 16 residues. Per germline, CDR1 SGHTA and CDR2 FQGNSA. This clone was seen more than once but under ten times. How the authors handled the data: Reference gene primer amplification gave nucleated cell count estimates. Libraries were prepared by immunoSEQ multiplex PCR; TCRdb keeps only in-frame clonotypes and omits some of them. Clonal size and the V and J genes are those of that table, whereas D and trimming came from the DNA. The table records 250,000 to 300,000 clones, approximately 90% of them present only once.

This sequence joins TRBV7-2 and TRBJ1-3; TRBD1 might be the D (5 bases). Input material: peripheral blood. This sequence was found in a woman aged 55 to 70 with acute or convalescent COVID-19. This chain's CDR3 is CASSLDGGGAGNTIYF. CDR3 sequence (DNA): TGTGCCAGCAGCTTAGATGGGGGGGGAGCTGGAAACACCATATATTTT.